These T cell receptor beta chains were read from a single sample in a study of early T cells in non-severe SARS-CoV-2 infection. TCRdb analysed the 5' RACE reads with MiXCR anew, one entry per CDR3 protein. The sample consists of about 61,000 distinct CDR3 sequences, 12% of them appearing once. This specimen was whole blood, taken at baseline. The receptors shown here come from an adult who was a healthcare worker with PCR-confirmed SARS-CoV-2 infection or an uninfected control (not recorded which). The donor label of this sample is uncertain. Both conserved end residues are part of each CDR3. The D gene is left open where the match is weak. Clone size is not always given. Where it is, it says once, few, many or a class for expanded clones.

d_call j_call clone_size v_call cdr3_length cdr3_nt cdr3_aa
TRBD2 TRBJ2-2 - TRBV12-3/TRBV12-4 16 TGTGCCAGCAGTTCCGGAGCGGGGGGGGCCACCGGGGAGCTGTTTTTT CASSSGAGGATGELFF
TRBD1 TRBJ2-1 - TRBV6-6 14 TGTGCCAGCAGTTCACAGGGGGCCTACAATGAGCAGTTCTTC CASSSQGAYNEQFF
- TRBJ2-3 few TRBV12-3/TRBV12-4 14 TGTGCCAGCAGTTTAGGGGACCCCACAGATACGCAGTATTTT CASSLGDPTDTQYF
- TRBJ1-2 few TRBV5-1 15 TGCGCCAGCAGCTTGGTCGGTTCTTCCCCCTATGGCTACACCTTC CASSLVGSSPYGYTF
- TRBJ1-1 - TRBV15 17 TGTGCCACCAGCAGAGATCCCGCCAGGGCAGTAAACACTGAAGCTTTCTTT CATSRDPARAVNTEAFF
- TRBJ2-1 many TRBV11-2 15 TGTGCCAGCAGCTCAGACAGGCTTACCTACAATGAGCAGTTCTTC CASSSDRLTYNEQFF
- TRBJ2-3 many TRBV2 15 TGTGCCAGCAAGACAGTTATGATCAGCACAGATACGCAGTATTTT CASKTVMISTDTQYF
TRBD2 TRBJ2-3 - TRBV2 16 TGTGCCAGCAGTGAGGCTGCGGGGGGTAGCACAGATACGCAGTATTTT CASSEAAGGSTDTQYF
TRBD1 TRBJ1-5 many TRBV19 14 TGTGCCAGTAGTTTGGGACAGGGCAATCAGCCCCAGCATTTT CASSLGQGNQPQHF
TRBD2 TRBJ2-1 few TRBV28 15 TGTGCCAGCAGTTTCTATCGTGGGGGGGATAATGAGCAGTTCTTC CASSFYRGGDNEQFF
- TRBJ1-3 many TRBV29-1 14 TGCAGCGTTGACCTGGGAGTTGCTGGAAACACCATATATTTT CSVDLGVAGNTIYF
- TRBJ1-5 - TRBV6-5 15 TGTGCCAGCAGTCCGGACGGGATTAGCAATCAGCCCCAGCATTTT CASSPDGISNQPQHF
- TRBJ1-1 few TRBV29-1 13 TGCAGCGTAGTGGGCCTAAGGAACACTGAAGCTTTCTTT CSVVGLRNTEAFF
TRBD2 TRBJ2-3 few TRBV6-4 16 TGTGCCAGCAGTGAAAGACTAGCGGGGACCCGGGGCTCGCAGTATTTT CASSERLAGTRGSQYF
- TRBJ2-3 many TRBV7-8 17 TGTGCCAGCAGCTACATTACCGGGCTCCCAGGGGCAGATACGCAGTATTTT CASSYITGLPGADTQYF
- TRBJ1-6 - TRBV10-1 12 TGCGCCAGCCAGGGAGGCAATTCACCCCTCCACTTT CASQGGNSPLHF
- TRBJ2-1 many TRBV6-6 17 TGTGCCAGCACTCGGGGCCGGGTGACCCACTCCTACAATGAGCAGTTCTTC CASTRGRVTHSYNEQFF
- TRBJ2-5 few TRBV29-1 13 TGCAGCCTCAGGGGCCCGAACCAAGAGACCCAGTACTTC CSLRGPNQETQYF
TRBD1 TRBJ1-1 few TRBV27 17 TGTGCCAGCAGTTTGATCGCCATGGGACAGGATAACACTGAAGCTTTCTTT CASSLIAMGQDNTEAFF
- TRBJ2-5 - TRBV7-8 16 TGTGCCAGCAGCTTAATCCCAGCGGAGGTACAAGAGACCCAGTACTTC CASSLIPAEVQETQYF
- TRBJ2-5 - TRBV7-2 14 TGTGCCAGCAGCCGCCCCCCACTGGGAGAGACCCAGTACTTC CASSRPPLGETQYF
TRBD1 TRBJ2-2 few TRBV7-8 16 TGTGCCAGCCTGGGGACAGGGGGCTTGTACACCGGGGAGCTGTTTTTT CASLGTGGLYTGELFF
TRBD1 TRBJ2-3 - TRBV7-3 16 TGTGCCAGCAGCGCCTGGACAGGGGTTGGGACAGATACGCAGTATTTT CASSAWTGVGTDTQYF
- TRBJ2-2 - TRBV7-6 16 TGTGCCAGCAGCTTAGAGCGCCAGGGCAGCACCGGGGAGCTGTTTTTT CASSLERQGSTGELFF
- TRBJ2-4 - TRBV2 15 TGTGCCAGCAGCGTTGCCGTGGGGACCAAAAACATTCAGTACTTC CASSVAVGTKNIQYF
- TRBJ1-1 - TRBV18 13 TGTGCCAGCTCACCCAAGTCGCCGGATAGGGGTTTCTTT CASSPKSPDRGFF
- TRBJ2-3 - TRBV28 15 TGTGCCAGCAGCCCAGTTGGCCTGAGCACAGATACGCAGTATTTT CASSPVGLSTDTQYF
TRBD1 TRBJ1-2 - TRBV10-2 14 TGCGCCAGCAGACTGGACAGGGAGGACTATGGCTACACCTTC CASRLDREDYGYTF
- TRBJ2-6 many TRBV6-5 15 TGTGCCAGCAGTTTGGGGTGGTCTGGGGCCAACGTCCTGACTTTC CASSLGWSGANVLTF
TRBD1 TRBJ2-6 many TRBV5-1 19 TGCGCCAGCAGCATGGCGACAGGGGGCGCTTCTCCTGGGGCCAACGTCCTGACTTTC CASSMATGGASPGANVLTF
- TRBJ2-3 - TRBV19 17 TGTGCCAGTGGAGTAGTGGGGGGGCCTGGATCGGTAGATACGCAGTATTTT CASGVVGGPGSVDTQYF
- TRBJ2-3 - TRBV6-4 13 TGTGCCAGCAGTCCGACAGTTACAGATACGCAGTATTTT CASSPTVTDTQYF
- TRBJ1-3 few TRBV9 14 TGTGCCAGCAGCCCCGAGACAGTCGGAAACACCATATATTTT CASSPETVGNTIYF
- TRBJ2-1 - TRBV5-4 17 TGTGCCTCACGGGGCGGGCTCGGGGCAGGAGGTTACAATGAGCAGTTCTTC CASRGGLGAGGYNEQFF
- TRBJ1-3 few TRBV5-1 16 TGCGCCAGCAGCTTGGAGTGGCAGGGGACTGGAAACACCATATATTTT CASSLEWQGTGNTIYF
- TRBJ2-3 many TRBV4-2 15 TGTGCCAGCAGCCAAGATCCTACCCGCACAGATACGCAGTATTTT CASSQDPTRTDTQYF
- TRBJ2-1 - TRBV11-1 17 TGTGACAGCAGCCCCCGCTTTTCCCAGGGACCCTACAATGAGCAGTTCTTC CDSSPRFSQGPYNEQFF
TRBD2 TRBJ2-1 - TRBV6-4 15 TGTGCCAGCAGTGCTGAGGCGGGGGGGCTGAATGAGCAGTTCTTC CASSAEAGGLNEQFF
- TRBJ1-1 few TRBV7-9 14 TGTGCCAGCAGCGCCCTCTCCCCGGTGCAAAAAGCTTTCTTT CASSALSPVQKAFF
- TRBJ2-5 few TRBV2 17 TGTGCCAGCAGTGAAAACGGTGAGATAGGCTTACAAGAGACCCAGTACTTC CASSENGEIGLQETQYF
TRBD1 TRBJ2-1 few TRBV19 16 TGTGCCAGTAGTAAGGGCAGGGGGCGAGGGTACAATGAGCAGTTCTTC CASSKGRGRGYNEQFF
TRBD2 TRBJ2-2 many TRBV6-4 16 TGTGCCAGCAGACAATTAGCGGGTGATAACACCGGGGAGCTGTTTTTT CASRQLAGDNTGELFF
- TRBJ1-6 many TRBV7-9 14 TGTGCCAGCAGACCAGATGGGGGAAATTCACCCCTCCACTTT CASRPDGGNSPLHF
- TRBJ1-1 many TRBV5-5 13 TGTGCCAGCACCAGGACGTTGAACACTGAAGCTTTCTTT CASTRTLNTEAFF
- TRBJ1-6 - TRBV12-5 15 TGTGCTAGTGCCGTGGACGGGTACTATAATTCACCCCTCCACTTT CASAVDGYYNSPLHF
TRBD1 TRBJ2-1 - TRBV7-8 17 TGTGCCAGCAGCTTAGTCACCGGGACAGGGACGATCTTTGAGCAGTTCTTC CASSLVTGTGTIFEQFF
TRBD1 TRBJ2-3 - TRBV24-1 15 TGTGCCACCACCCCGGGACAGGGAAAGACAGATACGCAGTATTTT CATTPGQGKTDTQYF
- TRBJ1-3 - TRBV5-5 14 TGTGCCAGCAGCCTGCTACAGGACGGAAACACCATATATTTT CASSLLQDGNTIYF
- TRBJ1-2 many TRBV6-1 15 TGTGCCAGCAGAGATTGGGGGGAGTCTAACTATGGCTACACCTTC CASRDWGESNYGYTF
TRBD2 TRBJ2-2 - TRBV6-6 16 TGTGCCAGCAGTTACGGACTAGCGGGGGAGACCGGGGAGCTGTTTTTT CASSYGLAGETGELFF
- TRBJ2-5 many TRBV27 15 TGTGCCAGCAGTTTAACCGCGGGACAGCAAGAGACCCAGTACTTC CASSLTAGQQETQYF
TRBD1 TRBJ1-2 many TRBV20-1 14 TGCAGTGGTCGGACCGGGACAGGCCCCTATGGCTACACCTTC CSGRTGTGPYGYTF
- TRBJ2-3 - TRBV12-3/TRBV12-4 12 TGTGCCAGCAGTCTCATCGCAGGGACGCAGTATTTT CASSLIAGTQYF
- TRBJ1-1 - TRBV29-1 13 TGCAGCGTTGGACAGACGCTGAACACTGAAGCTTTCTTT CSVGQTLNTEAFF
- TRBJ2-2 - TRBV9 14 TGTGCCAGCAGCGTAGCTGAGGGGTTCGGGGAGCTGTTTTTT CASSVAEGFGELFF
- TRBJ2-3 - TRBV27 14 TGTGCCAGCAGTTTGGTACAGCCCACAGATACGCAGTATTTT CASSLVQPTDTQYF
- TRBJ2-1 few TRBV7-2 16 TGTGCCAGCAGCTCCCGACAATATGGGGCCTACAATGAGCAGTTCTTC CASSSRQYGAYNEQFF
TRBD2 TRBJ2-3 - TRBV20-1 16 TGCAGTGCTAGAGATGTCCGGCTAGCGGGGGCAGATACGCAGTATTTT CSARDVRLAGADTQYF
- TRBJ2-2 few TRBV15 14 TGTGCCACCAGCAGCCAGGGGCACACCGGGGAGCTGTTTTTT CATSSQGHTGELFF
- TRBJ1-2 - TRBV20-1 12 TGCAGTGCTAGAGTCAGGGGCGGTGGCTACACCTTC CSARVRGGGYTF